This T cell receptor (beta chain) originates from a study of beta chain features in type 1 diabetes. Points from the study as a whole: Comparison showed that naive, central memory and Treg TCRB repertoires appeared more similar among patients than among healthy donors. VDJ junctions in type 1 diabetes patients carried more deletions and fewer insertions. The study found moderately but significantly shorter TCRB CDR3s in all four CD4+ subsets of Type 1 diabetes patients.

Isolated RNA was reverse transcribed in full, so expressed TCRB transcripts were sequenced. Naive, central memory and regulatory T cell samples produced a mean of approximately 3.6 million reads. TCRdb's table, derived via immunoSEQ multiplex PCR, lists solely in-frame clones and lacks some. The sample records fewer than 350,000 clones, over 12% being singletons. Worth noting for this clone: Its specificity is unknown.

Germline V CDR1 and CDR2: LNHDA, SQIVND (reference sequence). The J segment lost 6 bases and the V segment lost 2 bases, leaving 11 bases of the junction unmatched. The CDR3 spans 18 residues. The J gene is TRBJ2-1, the V gene TRBV19, with 12 bases fitting TRBD2. The source is a man between 18 and 29 years old with type 1 diabetes. Material: naive CD4+ T cells from blood. The CDR3 DNA sequence: TGTGCCAGTAGTATATCAAAGACTAGCGGGAGTAGTCCCAATGAGCAGTTCTTC. Protein product: CASSISKTSGSSPNEQFF.